The 29 T cell receptor beta chains given below trace back to one sample, sequenced in a study of post-analysis software for immune sequencing data. Their target antigens are unknown. Each TCR beta cDNA library carried unique molecular identifiers. TCRdb used MiXCR to reprocess the PCR reads, holding one entry per CDR3 protein. The table records 800,000 to 950,000 distinct CDR3 sequences, about 57% of them present only once. General observations from the study: Patients used about 5 TRBV segments, including TRBV5-6, TRBV5-1 and TRBV20-1, more often than controls.

Sequenced: blood. These receptors were obtained from a girl between 10 and 17 years old with multiple sclerosis.

The V call is TRBV20-1, the J call TRBJ1-2; unclear D gene. CDR1 is DFQATT and CDR2 is SNEGSKA in the germline V gene (reference sequence). This CDR3 has 10 residues. V lost 5 bases to trimming and J lost 8 bases, with 9 bases between them. The DNA of the CDR3 is TGCAGTGCTCGTCGGATCGGCTACACCTTC. Protein product: CSARRIGYTF.

The chain joins TRBV10-3 to TRBJ2-5, with D possibly being TRBD2 (6 bases). Germline V lookup: CDR1 ENHRY, CDR2 SYGVKD. This CDR3 contains 14 residues. V was trimmed by 0 bases and J by 2 bases, leaving 7 bases between them. The CDR3 loop is CAISESAGQETQYF. The CDR3 region has the DNA TGTGCCATCAGTGAGTCTGCGGGACAAGAGACCCAGTACTTC.

The V and J genes are TRBV20-1 and TRBJ2-5; tentatively, D is TRBD1 (5 bases). Germline CDR1 is DFQATT and CDR2 is SNEGSKA (reference sequence). CDR3 size: 16 residues. The V and J ends lost 1 base and 1 base respectively, with 16 bases between them. The CDR3: CSARALGQGIQETQYF. The CDR3 coding sequence is TGCAGTGCTAGAGCCCTTGGCCAGGGAATCCAAGAGACCCAGTACTTC.

The chain couples TRBV20-1 to TRBJ1-5; the match to TRBD1 covers 7 bases. Germline values: CDR1 DFQATT, CDR2 SNEGSKA (reference sequence). V trimming: 2 bases; J trimming: 4 bases; junction bases outside the gene matches: 8. The CDR3 runs 15 residues. CDR3: CSARNTGVGNQPQHF. The CDR3 DNA reads as TGCAGTGCTAGAAACACAGGGGTTGGGAATCAGCCCCAGCATTTT.

The gene calls are TRBV7-9 and TRBJ2-7; weak D call: TRBD1 (6 bases). Per the germline V gene, CDR1 is SEHNR and CDR2 is FQNEAQ (reference sequence). The CDR3 covers 14 residues. With 3 bases removed from V and 3 bases from J, the gap between germline ends came to 12 bases. For the CDR3, the DNA is TGTGCCAGCAGCTTCGGCGGCAGGGGCTACGAGCAGTACTTC. This translates into CASSFGGRGYEQYF.

The chain joins TRBV12-3 or TRBV12-4 to TRBJ1-4; a weak D match, TRBD1 (6 bases). The CDR3 sequence is 14 residues long. V gave up 2 bases and J gave up 5 bases, with 9 bases separating them. DNA for the CDR3: TGTGCCAGCAGTTTATCAGGGGTCAATGAAAAACTGTTTTTT. Its protein product is CASSLSGVNEKLFF.

This clonotype was seen a handful of times. The chain combines TRBV6-1 with TRBJ2-5; TRBD2 might be the D (6 bases). The CDR3 is made up of 13 amino acids. V lost 7 bases and J 0 bases, leaving 9 bases between the germline ends. CDR1 and CDR2 (germline): MNHNS, SASEGT. For the CDR3, the DNA is TGTGCCAGCACCCGGGACTACCAAGAGACCCAGTACTTC. Amino acids: CASTRDYQETQYF.

In this sample, this clonotype turned up a few times. The rearrangement links TRBV20-1 to TRBJ2-1; TRBD2 matches at 10 bases. V trimming: 5 bases; J trimming: 3 bases; junction bases outside the gene matches: 7. CDR3 length equals 15 residues. Germline CDR1 and CDR2: DFQATT and SNEGSKA (reference sequence). This CDR3 reads CSAVPGLANYNEQFF. CDR3 nucleotide sequence: TGCAGTGCTGTACCGGGACTAGCGAACTACAATGAGCAGTTCTTC.

CDR3 DNA: TGTGCCAGCAGTGCAAAGGGTGGGGACACTGAAGCTTTCTTT. Amino acid sequence: CASSAKGGDTEAFF. The chain recombines TRBV2 with TRBJ1-1; D gene uncertain. Per germline, CDR1 SNHLY and CDR2 FYNNEI. Trimming cost V 4 bases and J 3 bases, with 12 bases left between them. The CDR3 is made up of 14 amino acids.

This chain uses TRBV29-1 with TRBJ2-3; TRBD1 might be the D (5 bases). Between the trimmed V and J ends, which lost 4 bases and 5 bases, there was a span of 13 bases. Germline CDR1 and CDR2: SQVTM and ANQGSEA. The CDR3 extends over 13 amino acids. The CDR3 region has the DNA TGCAGCGTTGGTGGCAGGGCTGGAGATACGCAGTATTTT. It encodes CSVGGRAGDTQYF.

The chain uses TRBV29-1 and TRBJ1-2; D gene ambiguous. The CDR3 has 12 residues. CDR1 and CDR2 (germline): SQVTM, ANQGSEA. V was shortened by 4 bases and J by 8 bases, with 14 bases between the two germline ends. The CDR3 here is CSVVEGTHGYTF. In DNA, the CDR3 is TGCAGCGTTGTCGAGGGAACGCACGGCTACACCTTC.

This chain connects TRBV6-1 to TRBJ2-1; D assignment may be TRBD1 or TRBD2 (5 bases each). Trimming took 10 bases from V and 8 from J, leaving 18 bases between them. The CDR3 has 13 residues. Germline CDR1 reads MNHNS; CDR2 reads SASEGT. The CDR3 reads CATSGGMTDEQFF. The CDR3 coding sequence is TGTGCCACTTCTGGGGGTATGACCGATGAGCAGTTCTTC.

This clonotype has just a few counts. This sequence joins TRBV29-1 and TRBJ1-1, with D maybe TRBD1 (6 bases). This CDR3 region has 15 residues. The V end lost 4 bases, the J end lost 8 bases, and 23 bases lay between the germline ends. CDR1 is SQVTM and CDR2 is ANQGSEA in the germline V gene. DNA of the CDR3: TGCAGCGTTGTAATACGTCGGGGACATCCCGCCGAAGCTTTCTTT. Translating it yields CSVVIRRGHPAEAFF.

The chain recombines TRBV15 with TRBJ1-2; 7 nucleotides align to TRBD1. With 8 bases clipped from V and 5 bases from J, the junction kept 8 bases outside the gene matches. The length of the CDR3 is 13 residues. Germline CDR1 LNHNV, CDR2 YYDKDF (reference sequence). CDR3 coding DNA: TGTGCCACCCGACGGGACAGACAATATGGCTACACCTTC. It translates to CATRRDRQYGYTF.

The chain has TRBV6-5 and TRBJ1-2, with 7 bases aligning to TRBD1. The CDR3 has 15 residues. Germline lookup yields CDR1 MNHEY and CDR2 SVGAGI. Germline trimming cut 3 bases from V and 2 bases from J; bases unmatched to any gene: 6. CDR3 residues: CASSYSGGTNYGYTF. The DNA for the CDR3 is TGTGCCAGCAGTTATTCAGGGGGGACCAACTATGGCTACACCTTC.

The chain carries TRBV12-3 or TRBV12-4 and TRBJ2-1; 10 nucleotides match TRBD1. The CDR3 spans 13 residues. The V and J ends lost 11 bases and 4 bases, in that order; junction bases with no gene match: 5. The CDR3 sequence: CACRDRGYNEQFF. CDR3 DNA sequence: TGTGCCTGCCGGGACAGGGGATACAATGAGCAGTTCTTC.

J is TRBJ2-5 and V is TRBV5-1; D unresolved. CDR3 length: 16 residues. V dropped 0 bases and J dropped 0 bases, with 12 bases sitting between them. Germline-derived CDR1 and CDR2 are SGHRS and YFSETQ. The CDR3 nucleotides read TGCGCCAGCAGCTTGGCCGTTATGAGGTACCAAGAGACCCAGTACTTC. It codes for CASSLAVMRYQETQYF.

The CDR3 here is CASSEGPLREQYF. For the CDR3, the DNA is TGTGCCAGCAGCGAGGGACCCCTCAGGGAGCAGTACTTC. V usage is TRBV9 and J usage is TRBJ2-7, with D perhaps assigned TRBD1 or TRBD2 (5 bases each). Germline loops: CDR1 SGDLS, CDR2 YYNGEE. Trimming left V 3 bases short and J 7 bases short, with 14 bases between. The CDR3 covers 13 residues.

The chain is built from TRBV20-1 and TRBJ2-5, with D perhaps TRBD2 (6 bases). The germline V gene has CDR1 DFQATT and CDR2 SNEGSKA (reference sequence). The CDR3 has 14 residues. V lost 6 bases and J 5 bases, leaving 19 bases between the germline ends. The CDR3 nucleotides read TGCAGTGCCAGCCGGGACTCGTCCTGGGAGACCCAGTACTTC. The encoded protein is CSASRDSSWETQYF.

A note on this clonotype: One end of the junction varies from germline; a read error may be responsible. The chain joins TRBV7-6 to TRBJ2-6; 7 bases agree with TRBD1. In germline, CDR1 is SGHVS, CDR2 FNYEAQ. CDR3 length: 18 residues. In DNA, the CDR3 is TGCGCCAGCAGCTTCCGACAGGGCTTTACCTCTGGGGCCAACGTCCTGACTTTC. It specifies CASSFRQGFTSGANVLTF.

The rearrangement uses TRBV10-3 and TRBJ1-4; 9 nucleotides agree with TRBD1. CDR1 ENHRY and CDR2 SYGVKD come from the germline V gene. Trimming at V came to 3 bases and at J to 7 bases, leaving 6 bases not matched to a gene. This CDR3 has 15 amino acids. CDR3 DNA sequence: TGTGCCATCAGTGACCTCAAGGGACAGGGTGAAAAACTGTTTTTT. This gives the protein CAISDLKGQGEKLFF.

The chain links TRBV7-9 to TRBJ2-7, with 10 bases identical to TRBD1. V dropped 5 bases and J dropped 1; count of bases not matched to a gene: 8. The germline V gene encodes CDR1 SEHNR and CDR2 FQNEAQ (reference sequence). The CDR3 consists of 16 residues. CDR3 protein: CASSARQGARSYEQYF. In nucleotides, the CDR3 is TGTGCCAGCAGCGCTCGACAGGGGGCGCGATCCTACGAGCAGTACTTC. Complete variable domain (other parts from reference TRBV7-9 and TRBJ2-7): DTGVSQNPRHKITKRGQNVTFRCDPISEHNRLYWYRQTLGQGPEFLTYFQNEAQLEKSRLLSDRFSAERPKGSFSTLEIQRTEQGDSAMYLCASSARQGARSYEQYFGPGTRLTVT.

The V call is TRBV5-1, the J call TRBJ1-5; D might be TRBD1 (6 bases). V was shortened by 9 bases and J by 2 bases, with 15 bases between the two germline ends. CDR3 length equals 14 residues. Germline values: CDR1 SGHRS, CDR2 YFSETQ. CDR3 DNA sequence: TGCGCCACCCAGGGGTTGGAGGGCAATCAGCCCCAGCATTTT. Amino acid sequence: CATQGLEGNQPQHF. The variable domain in full, with the rest retrieved from reference TRBV5-1 and TRBJ1-5, is KAGVTQTPRYLIKTRGQQVTLSCSPISGHRSVSWYQQTPGQGLQFLFEYFSETQRNKGNFPGRFSGRQFSNSRSEMNVSTLELGDSALYLCATQGLEGNQPQHFGDGTRLSIL.

This chain links TRBV29-1 with TRBJ2-7; 7 positions match TRBD1. There are 19 residues in the CDR3. CDR1 is SQVTM, CDR2 ANQGSEA, per germline. J lost 3 bases, V lost 3 bases, and 23 bases had no gene match. Here the CDR3 reads CSVDPSPGQHLPRLYEQYF. The CDR3 region has the DNA TGCAGCGTTGACCCATCACCGGGACAGCATCTTCCTCGCCTCTACGAGCAGTACTTC.

The rearrangement joins TRBV20-1 to TRBJ2-5; tentative D call: TRBD2 (6 bases). The germline V and J ends were trimmed by 1 base and 2 bases, with 11 bases remaining between them. Germline V gene lookup returns CDR1 DFQATT and CDR2 SNEGSKA (reference sequence). CDR3 length equals 14 residues. As DNA, the CDR3 is TGCAGTGCTAGAGCAAGGAGGGTACAAGAGACCCAGTACTTC. Translating it yields CSARARRVQETQYF.

The CDR3 region has the DNA TGTGCCAGCAGTCCGGGGTCGTGGGGACACGGCGAGCAGTACTTC. Encoded protein: CASSPGSWGHGEQYF. V usage is TRBV12-3 or TRBV12-4 and J usage is TRBJ2-7, with D perhaps TRBD1 (6 bases). The CDR3 has 15 amino acids. Between the trimmed V and J ends, which lost 5 bases and 6 bases, there was a span of 20 bases.

The J gene is TRBJ2-1, the V gene TRBV20-1, with 7 bases that match TRBD2. Germline CDR1 reads DFQATT; CDR2 reads SNEGSKA (reference sequence). V trimming: 1 base; J trimming: 0 bases; junction bases outside the gene matches: 6. CDR3 length: 16 residues. CDR3 nucleotides: TGCAGTGCTAGAGCGTGGGCGGGGGTCTCCTACAATGAGCAGTTCTTC. Protein sequence: CSARAWAGVSYNEQFF.

The sample holds a few counts of this clonotype. The chain employs TRBV6-4 and TRBJ2-1; D unresolved. There are 16 residues in the CDR3. Germline V lookup: CDR1 MRHNA, CDR2 SNTAGT. Trimming took 6 bases from V and 11 from J, leaving 26 bases between them. The CDR3 loop reads CASSESLAAEYKKQFF. The CDR3 DNA follows: TGTGCCAGCAGCGAATCCCTGGCGGCGGAGTACAAAAAGCAGTTCTTC.

The rearrangement links TRBV5-1 to TRBJ2-5; D is possibly TRBD2 (6 bases). The germline V gene has CDR1 SGHRS and CDR2 YFSETQ. CDR3 length: 15 amino acids. Trimming took off 0 bases at V and 4 bases at J, with 13 bases between the two ends. Here the CDR3 DNA reads TGCGCCAGCAGCTTGGCTGTCGGGGGACGAGAGACCCAGTACTTC. It codes for CASSLAVGGRETQYF. Full variable domain (remainder filled in from reference TRBV5-1 and TRBJ2-5): KAGVTQTPRYLIKTRGQQVTLSCSPISGHRSVSWYQQTPGQGLQFLFEYFSETQRNKGNFPGRFSGRQFSNSRSEMNVSTLELGDSALYLCASSLAVGGRETQYFGPGTRLLVL.